These 21 T cell receptor beta chains originate from one sample sequenced in a study of cytomegalovirus exposure and HLA in healthy donors. Both 60 Vbeta primers and 13 Jbeta primers went into the PCR. Libraries were prepared by immunoSEQ multiplex PCR; TCRdb keeps only in-frame clonotypes and omits some of them. This repertoire shows 90,000 to 95,000 clones, about 84% found once; its top ten account for 1% to 1.5%. Source material: PBMCs. These receptors all stem from a girl aged 2 to 9 in good health and CMV-seropositive.

V is TRBV2 and J is TRBJ2-7; TRBD2 agrees at 8 bases. Trimming took 10 bases from V and 0 from J; bases not matched to a gene: 11. Germline CDR1 reads SNHLY; CDR2 reads FYNNEI. CDR3 length equals 15 residues. CDR3 sequence: CAIKSGSGSSYEQYF. CDR3 DNA: TGTGCCATCAAATCGGGGAGCGGGAGCTCCTACGAGCAGTACTTC. The full variable domain, its missing parts supplied by reference TRBV2 and TRBJ2-7, is EPEVTQTPSHQVTQMGQEVILRCVPISNHLYFYWYRQILGQKVEFLVSFYNNEISEKSEIFDDQFSVERPDGSNFTLKIRSTKLEDSAMYFCAIKSGSGSSYEQYFGPGTRLTVT.

The chain couples TRBV27 to TRBJ1-1; tentatively, D is TRBD1 (6 bases). CDR3 length equals 11 residues. Germline values: CDR1 MNHEY, CDR2 SMNVEV (reference sequence). Trimming removed 7 bases at V and 12 bases at J, with 15 bases between. The CDR3 sequence: CASKRTDTTFF. DNA of the CDR3: TGTGCCAGCAAGCGGACAGATACGACTTTCTTT.

V is TRBV7-6 and J is TRBJ2-7; TRBD2 aligns across 11 bases. V lost 5 bases and J lost 6; bases outside the gene matches: 6. The CDR3 length is 14 residues. CDR1 and CDR2 from the germline V gene are SGHVS and FNYEAQ. The CDR3 sequence: CASSELAGAAEQYF. The CDR3 nucleotides read TGTGCCAGCAGCGAACTAGCGGGAGCAGCCGAGCAGTACTTC.

The chain is built from TRBV15 and TRBJ2-5; D ambiguous. In germline, CDR1 is LNHNV, CDR2 YYDKDF (reference sequence). Deletions cut 7 bases from V and 5 bases from J, with 14 bases between. This CDR3 comprises 13 residues. The CDR3: CATTTYQVETQYF. CDR3 nucleotide sequence: TGTGCCACCACAACCTATCAGGTGGAGACCCAGTACTTC.

The chain recombines TRBV18 with TRBJ1-1, with unresolved D. Germline lookup yields CDR1 KGHSH and CDR2 LQKENI. CDR3 length: 14 amino acids. With 0 bases removed from V and 1 base from J, the gap between germline ends came to 6 bases. The CDR3 loop reads CASSPPSRNTEAFF. The CDR3 bases are TGTGCCAGCTCACCACCGTCCAGGAACACTGAAGCTTTCTTT.

The J gene is TRBJ2-7, the V gene TRBV7-2; D is possibly TRBD2 (6 bases). Looked up from germline, CDR1 is SGHTA and CDR2 is FQGNSA. The CDR3 loop spans 15 amino acids. Between the trimmed V and J ends, which lost 0 bases and 4 bases, there was a span of 13 bases. The CDR3 DNA reads TGTGCCAGCAGCTTAGCGGGAGGAACGTCATACGAGCAGTACTTC. It yields the protein CASSLAGGTSYEQYF.

This rearrangement joins TRBV27 to TRBJ2-1; possible D gene TRBD2, 6 bases. V was trimmed by 6 bases and J by 8 bases, leaving 8 bases between them. The CDR3 spans 11 residues. Germline assignment: CDR1 MNHEY and CDR2 SMNVEV (reference sequence). CDR3 coding DNA: TGTGCCAGCAGAGCGGGTTATGAGCAGTTCTTC. The encoded protein is CASRAGYEQFF.

The rearrangement uses TRBV10-1 and TRBJ2-1; 11 bases map to TRBD2. The CDR3 runs to 14 residues. V gave up 4 bases and J gave up 6 bases; unmatched junction bases: 2. In germline, CDR1 is WNHNN, CDR2 SYGVQD (reference sequence). CDR3 DNA: TGCGCCAGCAGTGCGGGACTAGCGGCCAATGAGCAGTTCTTC. Translated: CASSAGLAANEQFF.

This rearrangement joins TRBV2 to TRBJ2-2; no reliable D call. Deletions cut 8 bases from V and 5 bases from J, with 12 bases between. The CDR3 covers 13 residues. Germline V gene lookup returns CDR1 SNHLY and CDR2 FYNNEI. The chain's CDR3 is CASDWSRTGELFF. CDR3 bases: TGTGCCAGCGACTGGTCCCGGACCGGGGAGCTGTTTTTT.

V gene TRBV15 combines with J gene TRBJ2-3, with 7 bases fitting TRBD1. The germline CDR1 and CDR2 sequences are LNHNV and YYDKDF (reference sequence). After removal of 0 bases from V and 0 bases from J, the junction contained 9 bases not matched to a gene. This CDR3 comprises 18 residues. This CDR3 reads CATSRDGQARKSTDTQYF. The CDR3 DNA reads TGTGCCACCAGCAGAGATGGACAGGCCAGAAAAAGCACAGATACGCAGTATTTT.

V is TRBV7-6 and J is TRBJ1-3, with D tentatively TRBD1 (6 bases). There are 17 residues in the CDR3. Germline loops: CDR1 SGHVS, CDR2 FNYEAQ. V lost 5 bases and J lost 0, with 17 bases in between. The CDR3 DNA follows: TGTGCCAGCAGCCTCGCGGGAGGGGGGATCTCTGGAAACACCATATATTTT. This gives the protein CASSLAGGGISGNTIYF.

This chain joins TRBV11-3 and TRBJ2-1; D remains ambiguous. Deletions cut 1 base from V and 6 bases from J, with 13 bases between. The germline V gene has CDR1 SGHNT and CDR2 YENEEA. The CDR3 loop spans 15 amino acids. The DNA of the CDR3 is TGTGCCAGCAGCTTAGGCGGCTCCCTGAGCAATGAGCAGTTCTTC. Its translation is CASSLGGSLSNEQFF. Full variable domain (remainder filled in from reference TRBV11-3 and TRBJ2-1): EAGVVQSPRYKIIEKKQPVAFWCNPISGHNTLYWYLQNLGQGPELLIRYENEEAVDDSQLPKDRFSAERLKGVDSTLKIQPAELGDSAVYLCASSLGGSLSNEQFFGPGTRLTVL.

The chain joins TRBV28 to TRBJ1-1; a weak D match, TRBD1 (5 bases). Germline CDR1 and CDR2: MDHEN and SYDVKM. Trimming removed 8 bases from V and 4 bases from J, with 14 bases in between. CDR3 length equals 13 residues. The CDR3 DNA sequence: TGTGCCAGCCACCGGGGCGGGATCACTGAAGCTTTCTTT. Encoded protein: CASHRGGITEAFF.

The J gene is TRBJ2-7, the V gene TRBV2, with D maybe TRBD2 (5 bases). Germline V gene data show CDR1 as SNHLY and CDR2 as FYNNEI. This CDR3 region has 13 residues. V lost 7 bases to trimming and J lost 1 base, with 11 bases between them. CDR3 coding DNA: TGTGCCAGCAAATGGACTCTATCCTACGAGCAGTACTTC. Translation gives CASKWTLSYEQYF.

The chain combines TRBV4-1 with TRBJ1-2, with D possibly being TRBD1 (6 bases). CDR1 and CDR2 (germline): MGHRA, YSYEKL. V shed 5 bases and J shed 4 bases, with 14 bases lying between them. The CDR3 consists of 14 residues. The CDR3 sequence is CASSSRGGGYGYTF. The CDR3, as DNA: TGCGCCAGCAGCTCCAGGGGCGGAGGCTATGGCTACACCTTC.

This chain links TRBV7-6 with TRBJ2-1; weak D call: TRBD1 (5 bases). Germline V lookup: CDR1 SGHVS, CDR2 FNYEAQ. The V and J ends lost 5 bases and 4 bases respectively, with 12 bases between them. CDR3 size: 14 residues. The CDR3 region has the DNA TGTGCCAGCAGCCTGAAGGGGTCTTACAATGAGCAGTTCTTC. This encodes CASSLKGSYNEQFF.

The chain recombines TRBV5-5 with TRBJ2-7; 9 bases agree with TRBD1. Germline CDR1 and CDR2: SGHKS and YYEKEE (reference sequence). This CDR3 has 13 residues. V was clipped by 4 bases and J by 2 bases; unmatched bases: 1. CDR3 bases: TGTGCCAGCAGCCGGGACAGGGCCTACGAGCAGTACTTC. Protein: CASSRDRAYEQYF.

The rearrangement joins TRBV6-5 to TRBJ1-2, with D tentatively TRBD1 (5 bases). Trimming took 5 bases from V and 4 from J, leaving 11 bases between them. Germline V gives CDR1 MNHEY, CDR2 SVGAGI. The length of the CDR3 is 13 residues. The CDR3 protein is CASSVGLGYGYTF. In DNA, the CDR3 is TGTGCCAGCAGTGTGGGGCTCGGCTATGGCTACACCTTC.

This clone was picked up a small number of times. CDR3 protein: CASSLRRGRALDEQYF. In DNA, the CDR3 is TGTGCCAGCAGTCTCCGTCGCGGGAGGGCCCTAGACGAGCAGTACTTC. This rearrangement joins TRBV28 to TRBJ2-7; 9 bases map to TRBD2. The J segment lost 5 bases and the V segment lost 5 bases, leaving 13 bases of the junction unmatched. The CDR3 runs to 16 residues. Germline lookup yields CDR1 MDHEN and CDR2 SYDVKM.

This clone has only a few counts. The V gene is TRBV29-1, the J gene TRBJ1-2; D is undetermined. Trimming took 3 bases from V and 6 from J, leaving 11 bases between them. This CDR3 has 12 residues. CDR1 SQVTM and CDR2 ANQGSEA come from the germline V gene. The CDR3 nucleotides read TGCAGCGTTGAGAGTGAGGAGGATGGCTACACCTTC. It specifies CSVESEEDGYTF.

The rearrangement uses TRBV6-1 and TRBJ2-2; D call uncertain. Germline loops: CDR1 MNHNS, CDR2 SASEGT. Between the trimmed V and J ends, which lost 0 bases and 7 bases, there was a span of 9 bases. This CDR3 is 14 amino acids long. The CDR3 spells CASSEALFVGELFF. CDR3 DNA: TGTGCCAGCAGTGAAGCCCTGTTTGTCGGGGAGCTGTTTTTT.